This paragraph reports one T cell receptor (beta chain). The data belong to a study of PD-L1 blockade in urothelial cancer. Looking at the study overall: Patients commenced intravenous atezolizumab, 1,200 mg every 3 weeks, in about 2014. Blood yielded a median of approximately 130,000 T cells per sample.

TCRdb's copy holds only in-frame clones and misses some; the assay was immunoSEQ multiplex PCR. Among 80,000 to 95,000 clones listed, less than 85% were seen once. Indicated time point: peripheral blood 6 weeks after treatment start. The CDR3 contains 14 residues. The V gene's germline CDR1 is SEHNR and CDR2 FQNEAQ (reference sequence). The V gene end was trimmed by 6 bases and the J gene end by 1 base; junction bases not matched to a gene: 4. This clonotype was obtained from a man aged 70-80 years with urothelial cancer. The chain joins TRBV7-9 to TRBJ1-1; 8 bases agree with TRBD1. This material consisted of PBMCs, taken around atezolizumab (anti-PD-L1) treatment. The CDR3 nucleotides are TGTGCCAGCAGTTACGGGACAGGGAACACTGAAGCTTTCTTT. Protein product: CASSYGTGNTEAFF.